This entry lists 15 T cell receptor beta chains sequenced from one sample in a study of Ad26.COV2.S vaccination and SARS-CoV-2 variants. Treatment of the sample: 15 to 20 received Ad26.COV2.S at low or high dose, single or two shots; 5 received placebo; per-sample allocation not given. After the first vaccine or placebo injection, samples were drawn on day 63. Clones were sequenced by immunoSEQ multiplex PCR, and TCRdb holds only the in-frame ones, with some missing. The table includes 350,000 to 450,000 clones, 80% to 90% detected once. Here the sequenced sample was peripheral blood, taken in a trial of Ad26.COV2.S vaccine versus placebo. These receptors were taken from a person aged 18 to 65 who received the Ad26.COV2.S COVID-19 vaccine or a placebo.

The chain links TRBV5-1 to TRBJ2-4, with D possibly called TRBD1 or TRBD2 (5 bases each). V lost 6 bases to trimming and J lost 7 bases, with 17 bases between them. The CDR3 spans 14 residues. Germline lookup yields CDR1 SGHRS and CDR2 YFSETQ. This CDR3 is CASTWTGPGNIQYF. For the CDR3, the DNA is TGCGCCAGCACCTGGACGGGGCCGGGGAACATTCAGTACTTC. Full variable domain (rest looked up from reference TRBV5-1 and TRBJ2-4): KAGVTQTPRYLIKTRGQQVTLSCSPISGHRSVSWYQQTPGQGLQFLFEYFSETQRNKGNFPGRFSGRQFSNSRSEMNVSTLELGDSALYLCASTWTGPGNIQYFGAGTRLSVL.

CDR3 coding DNA: TGTGCCAGCAGCCCCCGAGGAGGGGGCCGACATGGCTACACCTTC. Encoded protein: CASSPRGGGRHGYTF. This chain joins TRBV4-2 and TRBJ1-2; 7 bases fit TRBD1. After removal of 4 bases from V and 6 bases from J, the junction contained 11 bases not matched to a gene. The CDR3 runs to 15 residues. The V gene's germline CDR1 is LGHNA and CDR2 YNFKEQ.

The DNA for the CDR3 is TGTGCCAGCAGTTGGACCACACACAATGAGCAGTTCTTC. Protein product: CASSWTTHNEQFF. The chain has TRBV27 and TRBJ2-1; D unclear. CDR1 and CDR2 (germline): MNHEY, SMNVEV (reference sequence). The CDR3 runs 13 residues. The V end was cut by 4 bases, the J end by 5 bases, with 9 bases between.

This clone appeared a single time. The genes are TRBV5-1 and TRBJ1-4; 7 positions match TRBD1. In germline, CDR1 is SGHRS, CDR2 YFSETQ. This CDR3 is 15 amino acids long. After removal of 2 bases from V and 5 bases from J, the junction contained 6 bases not matched to a gene. CDR3 nucleotide sequence: TGCGCCAGCAGCTTTGGACAGGCTAAAAATGAAAAACTGTTTTTT. Translating it yields CASSFGQAKNEKLFF.

V and J are TRBV5-1 and TRBJ1-1, with D tentatively TRBD1 (5 bases). The CDR3 has 17 amino acids. With 1 base removed from V and 3 bases from J, the gap between germline ends came to 19 bases. Germline V lookup: CDR1 SGHRS, CDR2 YFSETQ. The CDR3 bases are TGCGCCAGCAGCTTGATAGGGGCCTCCGATTGGGACACTGAAGCTTTCTTT. Its protein is CASSLIGASDWDTEAFF.

On this clone: Other nucleotide sequences in the sample specify the same CDR3. The chain recombines TRBV19 with TRBJ1-5; TRBD1 is a possible D gene (6 bases). V was clipped by 3 bases and J by 4 bases, with 10 bases between them. Germline V gene lookup returns CDR1 LNHDA and CDR2 SQIVND (reference sequence). The CDR3 has 14 amino acids. CDR3 loop: CASSITQGNQPQHF. As DNA, the CDR3 is TGTGCCAGTAGTATTACGCAGGGGAATCAGCCCCAGCATTTT.

This chain links TRBV5-1 with TRBJ1-2; the D is unclear. Germline V gives CDR1 SGHRS, CDR2 YFSETQ. V lost 2 bases to trimming and J lost 5 bases, with 10 bases between them. The length of the CDR3 is 13 residues. The CDR3 DNA follows: TGCGCCAGCAGCTTAAGAGAACCTTATGGCTACACCTTC. This translates into CASSLREPYGYTF.

The V and J genes are TRBV7-2 and TRBJ1-5; no firm D call. The CDR3 has 14 amino acids. Germline values: CDR1 SGHTA, CDR2 FQGNSA. Trimming removed 4 bases at V and 3 bases at J, with 10 bases between. CDR3 residues: CASSYSPNNQPQHF. The CDR3 region has the DNA TGTGCCAGCAGCTACTCACCGAACAATCAGCCCCAGCATTTT.

The chain employs TRBV9 and TRBJ2-1; TRBD1 or TRBD2 may be the D gene (7 bases each). The CDR3 spans 15 residues. Germline V CDR1 and CDR2: SGDLS, YYNGEE. Trimming removed 7 bases from V and 0 bases from J, with 14 bases in between. The CDR3 sequence: CASGRDSSSYNEQFF. CDR3 sequence (DNA): TGTGCCAGCGGGAGGGACAGTAGCTCCTACAATGAGCAGTTCTTC.

The chain recombines TRBV7-9 with TRBJ1-6; D gene ambiguous. The CDR3 totals 14 residues. V dropped 1 base and J dropped 3 bases, with 4 bases sitting between them. Germline CDR1 and CDR2: SEHNR and FQNEAQ (reference sequence). The DNA of the CDR3 is TGTGCCAGCAGCTTAGAGAACTATAATTCACCCCTCCACTTT. Protein sequence: CASSLENYNSPLHF.

The genes are TRBV4-3 and TRBJ1-2; D possibly corresponds to TRBD1 (6 bases). Trimming removed 4 bases at V and 8 bases at J, with 17 bases between. The CDR3 spans 14 residues. In germline, CDR1 is LGHNA, CDR2 YSLEER. This CDR3 is CASSPRFRGQGYTF. The CDR3 DNA sequence: TGCGCCAGCAGCCCGCGCTTTCGGGGGCAGGGCTACACCTTC.

This rearrangement joins TRBV7-9 to TRBJ1-1; tentatively, D is TRBD1 (5 bases). Germline V gene lookup returns CDR1 SEHNR and CDR2 FQNEAQ (reference sequence). This CDR3 comprises 13 residues. With 10 bases removed from V and 3 bases from J, the gap between germline ends came to 15 bases. The CDR3 DNA follows: TGTGCCACCACCGGACTGGGGGACACTGAAGCTTTCTTT. Encoded protein: CATTGLGDTEAFF.

This clone has just a few counts. CDR3 sequence: CASSLAGRQVDGYTF. CDR3 nucleotide sequence: TGTGCCAGCAGCTTAGCAGGTCGGCAGGTTGACGGCTACACCTTC. V is TRBV7-2 and J is TRBJ1-2; D gene ambiguous. Trimming shortened V by 0 bases and J by 8 bases, and 16 bases separated the two germline ends. In germline, CDR1 is SGHTA, CDR2 FQGNSA. This CDR3 comprises 15 residues.

This clone came up once. V gene TRBV7-2 combines with J gene TRBJ1-5, with D unresolved. This CDR3 is 12 amino acids long. V was clipped by 5 bases and J by 7 bases, with 9 bases between them. The germline gives CDR1 SGHTA, CDR2 FQGNSA. The CDR3 sequence: CASSPVGQPQHF. The CDR3 coding sequence is TGTGCCAGCAGCCCCGTAGGCCAGCCCCAGCATTTT.

This chain joins TRBV28 and TRBJ2-3; TRBD1 is a possible D gene (6 bases). The germline V and J ends were trimmed by 5 bases and 3 bases, with 12 bases remaining between them. Germline-derived CDR1 and CDR2 are MDHEN and SYDVKM. The CDR3 totals 14 residues. CDR3: CASSPGTLTDTQYF. The DNA of the CDR3 is TGTGCCAGCAGTCCAGGGACACTTACAGATACGCAGTATTTT.